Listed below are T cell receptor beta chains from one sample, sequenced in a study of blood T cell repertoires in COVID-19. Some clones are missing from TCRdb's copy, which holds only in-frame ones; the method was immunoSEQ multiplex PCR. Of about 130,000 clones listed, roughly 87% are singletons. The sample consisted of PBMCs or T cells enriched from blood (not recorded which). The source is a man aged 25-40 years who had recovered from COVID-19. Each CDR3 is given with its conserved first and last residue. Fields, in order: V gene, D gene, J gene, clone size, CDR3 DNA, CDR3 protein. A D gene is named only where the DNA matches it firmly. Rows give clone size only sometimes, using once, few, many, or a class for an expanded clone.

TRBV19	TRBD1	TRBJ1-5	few	TGTGCCAGTAGATCCGGGACAGGGAAGGGGGATCGTCCCCAGCATTTT	CASRSGTGKGDRPQHF
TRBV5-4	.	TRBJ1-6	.	TGTGCCAGCCAGGGGCACAATTCACCCCTCCACTTT	CASQGHNSPLHF
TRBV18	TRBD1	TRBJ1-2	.	TGTGCCAGCTCACCCGGGACAGGTTCTCCTAACTATGGCTACACCTTC	CASSPGTGSPNYGYTF
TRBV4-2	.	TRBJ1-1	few	TGTGCCAGCAGCCAAGGTTCGCGACAGCCCGACACTGAAGCTTTCTTT	CASSQGSRQPDTEAFF
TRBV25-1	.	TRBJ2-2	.	TGTGCCACCCCGCAGGGTTGGCACACCGGGGAGCTGTTTTTT	CATPQGWHTGELFF
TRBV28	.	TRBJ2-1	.	TGTGCCAGCAGCGGGGGCTCCTACAATGAGCAGTTCTTC	CASSGGSYNEQFF
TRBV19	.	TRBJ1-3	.	TGTGCCAGTAGTATAGAAGGCAGGTCGAACGGAAACACCATATATTTT	CASSIEGRSNGNTIYF
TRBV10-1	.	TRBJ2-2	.	TGCGCCAGCAGTGACATGAGATTCACCGGGGAGCTGTTTTTT	CASSDMRFTGELFF
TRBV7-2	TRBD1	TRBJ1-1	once	TGTGCCAGCAGGAGGACAGGGGGCGGATTCTACACTGAAGCTTTCTTT	CASRRTGGGFYTEAFF
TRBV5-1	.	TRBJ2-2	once	TGCGCCAGCAGCTTGGAAGGGGGGGTCACCGGGGAGCTGTTTTTT	CASSLEGGVTGELFF
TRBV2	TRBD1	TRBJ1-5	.	TGTGCCAGCAGTCTGATGACAGGGGGGGACCAGCCCCAGCATTTT	CASSLMTGGDQPQHF
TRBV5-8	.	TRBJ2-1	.	TGTGCCACACGGATTCGGGGGAGCTCCTACAATGAGCAGTTCTTC	CATRIRGSSYNEQFF
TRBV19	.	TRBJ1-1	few	TGTGCCAGTTTTACAGGGAATACTGAAGCTTTCTTT	CASFTGNTEAFF
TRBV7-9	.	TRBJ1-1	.	TGTGCCAGCAGCTTAGATGGGGGGTTCATGAACACTGAAGCTTTCTTT	CASSLDGGFMNTEAFF
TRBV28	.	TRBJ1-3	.	TGTGCCACCCTCAGGGAGGCTGGAAACACCATATATTTT	CATLREAGNTIYF
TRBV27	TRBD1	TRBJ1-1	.	TGTGCCAGCAGTTTATCAGCGGGACAGGGTTGGGTTGAAGCTTTCTTT	CASSLSAGQGWVEAFF
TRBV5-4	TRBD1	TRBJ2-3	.	TGTGCCAGCAGCCCACGGACAGGGGCCACAGATACGCAGTATTTT	CASSPRTGATDTQYF
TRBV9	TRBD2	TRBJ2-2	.	TGTGCCAGCAGCGTAGCTCTGGGGACTATAAACACCGGGGAGCTGTTTTTT	CASSVALGTINTGELFF
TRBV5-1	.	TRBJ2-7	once	TGCGCCAGCAGCTTGGCACAGGACGAGCAGTACTTC	CASSLAQDEQYF
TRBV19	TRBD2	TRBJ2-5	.	TGTGCCAGTAACCTGGCGGGAGGAGGCCAAGAGACCCAGTACTTC	CASNLAGGGQETQYF
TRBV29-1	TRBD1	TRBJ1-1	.	TGCAGCGTTGTGCAGGGGGCACATGCAAACACTGAAGCTTTCTTT	CSVVQGAHANTEAFF
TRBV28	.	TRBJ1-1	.	TGTGCCAGCAGTACCCCGACAGCTAAGAACACTGAAGCTTTCTTT	CASSTPTAKNTEAFF
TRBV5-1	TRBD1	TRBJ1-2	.	TGCGCCAGCAGCTTGGGTTTGGGGACAGGGGAAACGGGCTACACCTTC	CASSLGLGTGETGYTF
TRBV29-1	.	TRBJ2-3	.	TGCAGCGTTGCCCGGGGGACCTCAGGAGTCCGGCGATTCACGGATACGCAGTATTTT	CSVARGTSGVRRFTDTQYF
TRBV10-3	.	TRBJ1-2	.	TGTGCCATCAGTGACGGGAACTATGGCTACACCTTC	CAISDGNYGYTF
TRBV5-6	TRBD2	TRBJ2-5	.	TGTGCCAGCAGCTTAGCCTCGCGGACTAGTCAAGAGACCCAGTACTTC	CASSLASRTSQETQYF
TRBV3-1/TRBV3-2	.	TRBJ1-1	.	TGTGCCAGCAGCCAGCGAGAGAACACTGAAGCTTTCTTT	CASSQRENTEAFF
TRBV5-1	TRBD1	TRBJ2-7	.	TGCGCCAGCAGCTTGGGACAGGGATTTAAAGGCGAGGAGCAGTACTTC	CASSLGQGFKGEEQYF
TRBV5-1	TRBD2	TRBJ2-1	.	TGCGCCAGCCGAGACCTCAGCGGGGACTTAAATGAGCAGTTCTTC	CASRDLSGDLNEQFF
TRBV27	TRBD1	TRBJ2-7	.	TGTGCCAGCGGGGCCGGGACAGGGGGATACGAGCAGTACTTC	CASGAGTGGYEQYF
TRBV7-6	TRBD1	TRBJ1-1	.	TGTGCCAGCAGCCTGGGGACAGGAGCCATGAACACTGAAGCTTTCTTT	CASSLGTGAMNTEAFF
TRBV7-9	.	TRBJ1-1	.	TGTGCCAGCAGCCTACAGGCGAACACTGAAGCTTTCTTT	CASSLQANTEAFF
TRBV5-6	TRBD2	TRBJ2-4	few	TGTGCCAGCAGCTTGTGGTCTAGCGGGGGGCCGTTCGCCAAAAACATTCAGTACTTC	CASSLWSSGGPFAKNIQYF
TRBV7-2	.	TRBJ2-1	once	TGTGCCAGCAGCCCCATCTCGTGGGAGGCGCTGTACAATGAGCAGTTCTTC	CASSPISWEALYNEQFF
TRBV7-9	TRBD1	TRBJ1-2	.	TGTGCCAGCAGCTTCGGGACAGCACTTAACTATGGCTACACCTTC	CASSFGTALNYGYTF
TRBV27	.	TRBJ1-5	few	TGTGCCAGCAGTTTAGGAGTTGGCAATCAGCCCCAGCATTTT	CASSLGVGNQPQHF
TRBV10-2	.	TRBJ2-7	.	TGCGCCAGCAGTGAACAGCCCTACGAGCAGTACTTC	CASSEQPYEQYF
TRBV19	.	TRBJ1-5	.	TGTGCCAGTAGCCGAGACAGGAACAATCAGCCCCAGCATTTT	CASSRDRNNQPQHF
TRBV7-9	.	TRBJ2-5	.	TGTGCCAGCAGCTTTCTAGAGACCCAGTACTTC	CASSFLETQYF
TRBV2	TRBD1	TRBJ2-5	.	TGTGCCAGCAGTGATGACAGGGCCGAGACCCAGTACTTC	CASSDDRAETQYF
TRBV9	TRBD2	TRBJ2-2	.	TGTGCCAGCAGCGCCCCGGAAGGACTAGCGGGAGTCTGGACCGGGGAGCTGTTTTTT	CASSAPEGLAGVWTGELFF
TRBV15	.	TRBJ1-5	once	TGTGCCACCAGCAGAGATTGGGGGGTAGAGCAGCCCCAGCATTTT	CATSRDWGVEQPQHF
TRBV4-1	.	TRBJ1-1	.	TGCGCCAGCAGCCGACGGGACTTGCAGGACACTGAAGCTTTCTTT	CASSRRDLQDTEAFF
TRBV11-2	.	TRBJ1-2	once	TGTGCCAGCAGCTTAGACCTATCGGGGGATGGCTACACCTTC	CASSLDLSGDGYTF
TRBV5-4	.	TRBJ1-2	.	TGTGCCAGCAGCTGGTCGCGGGGGGGCGCAAGAGGCTACACCTTC	CASSWSRGGARGYTF
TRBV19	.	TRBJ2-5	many	TGTGCCAGTAATGGACGGGGGTCTTCGCAAGAGACCCAGTACTTC	CASNGRGSSQETQYF
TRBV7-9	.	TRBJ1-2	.	TGTGCCAGCAGCTTTGGAGGTGGAGGCTACACCTTC	CASSFGGGGYTF
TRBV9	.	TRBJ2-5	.	TGTGCCAGCAGCCCCACACCCGACAGGTTCGGCGGGACCCAGTACTTC	CASSPTPDRFGGTQYF
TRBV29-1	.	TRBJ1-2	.	TGCAGCGGCTACAGTCCTAACTATGGCTACACCTTC	CSGYSPNYGYTF
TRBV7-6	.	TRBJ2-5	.	TGTGCCAGCAGCTTAGGGGCGACTAGTGTAGAGACCCAGTACTTC	CASSLGATSVETQYF
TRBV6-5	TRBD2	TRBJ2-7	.	TGTGCCAGCAGTTTTGCGGGAGGGCCTAGCGAGCAGTACTTC	CASSFAGGPSEQYF
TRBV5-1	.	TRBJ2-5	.	TGCGCCAGCAGCTTGGTCGGGGGGCCCCAAGAGACCCAGTACTTC	CASSLVGGPQETQYF
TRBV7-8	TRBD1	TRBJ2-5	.	TGTGCCAGCAGCATTCGGACAGGCCAAAGTAAGACCCAGTACTTC	CASSIRTGQSKTQYF
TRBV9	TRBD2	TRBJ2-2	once	TGTGCCAGCAGCGGAGGACTAGCGAACACCGGGGAGCTGTTTTTT	CASSGGLANTGELFF
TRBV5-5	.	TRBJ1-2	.	TGTGCCAGCAGCCTCCGACGGGGACAACCCTTCTATGGCTACACCTTC	CASSLRRGQPFYGYTF